This is a list of T cell receptor beta chains from one sample in a study of regulatory T cells in long-lasting Graves disease. MiXCR, applied by TCRdb to the multiplex PCR reads, yields one record per CDR3 protein. The repertoire holds roughly 410,000 distinct CDR3 sequences, approximately 16% seen once, with over 7% in the top ten. The same sample was also used in a study of T cells in Graves' hyperthyroidism and ophthalmopathy.

Sample: peripheral blood mononuclear cells (PBMCs), taken at new diagnosis, from a patient treated with antithyroid drugs. The receptor set was obtained from a woman between 35 and 50 years old with Graves disease. CDR3s include the opening cysteine and the closing phenylalanine or tryptophan. Each record gives: D gene, V gene, clone size, J gene, CDR3 length, CDR3 DNA, CDR3 protein. A D gene is named only where the DNA matches it firmly. Not every row has a clone size; where given, it reads once, few, many or a size class.

d_call: TRBD2
v_call: TRBV12-3/TRBV12-4
clone_size: many
j_call: TRBJ2-1
cdr3_length: 19
cdr3_nt: TGTGCCAGCAGACTAAGCCCGGGACTAGCGGGAGGGGGGGACAATGAGCAGTTCTTC
cdr3_aa: CASRLSPGLAGGGDNEQFF

d_call: TRBD1
v_call: TRBV13
clone_size: -
j_call: TRBJ2-5
cdr3_length: 16
cdr3_nt: TGTGCCAGCAGTTCCGGACAGGGGGCAGGGCAAGAGACCCAGTACTTC
cdr3_aa: CASSSGQGAGQETQYF

d_call: TRBD2
v_call: TRBV6-2/TRBV6-3
clone_size: few
j_call: TRBJ2-1
cdr3_length: 18
cdr3_nt: TGTGCCAGCAGTTACTACCCCCTCGGCGCGGGAGATCGGGATGAGCAGTTCTTC
cdr3_aa: CASSYYPLGAGDRDEQFF

d_call: TRBD1
v_call: TRBV2
clone_size: many
j_call: TRBJ1-2
cdr3_length: 14
cdr3_nt: TGTGCCAGCTTCCGGGACAGGGCTAACTATGGCTACACCTTC
cdr3_aa: CASFRDRANYGYTF

d_call: -
v_call: TRBV3-1
clone_size: few
j_call: TRBJ2-2
cdr3_length: 12
cdr3_nt: TGTGCCAGCAGCCGGGAACCCGGGGAGCTGTTTTTT
cdr3_aa: CASSREPGELFF

d_call: TRBD1
v_call: TRBV6-1
clone_size: many
j_call: TRBJ1-5
cdr3_length: 13
cdr3_nt: TGTGCCAGTGGGACAGGGATCAATCAGCCCCAGCATTTT
cdr3_aa: CASGTGINQPQHF

d_call: TRBD2
v_call: TRBV5-1
clone_size: few
j_call: TRBJ2-7
cdr3_length: 14
cdr3_nt: TGCGCCAGCAGCTTGCGTGCGGGAGAGAACGAGCAGTACTTC
cdr3_aa: CASSLRAGENEQYF

d_call: TRBD2
v_call: TRBV20-1
clone_size: many
j_call: TRBJ2-5
cdr3_length: 14
cdr3_nt: TGCAGTGCTAGGATAGCGGGAGGGCCAGAGACCCAGTACTTC
cdr3_aa: CSARIAGGPETQYF

d_call: -
v_call: TRBV15
clone_size: many
j_call: TRBJ2-2
cdr3_length: 16
cdr3_nt: TGTGCCACCAGCAGAGATCTCTCGAGGGGTACCGGGGAGCTGTTTTTT
cdr3_aa: CATSRDLSRGTGELFF

d_call: -
v_call: TRBV28
clone_size: many
j_call: TRBJ1-5
cdr3_length: 13
cdr3_nt: TGTGCCAGCAGCCAGACTGCGGGTCAGCCCCAGCATTTT
cdr3_aa: CASSQTAGQPQHF

d_call: TRBD2
v_call: TRBV6-1
clone_size: many
j_call: TRBJ2-5
cdr3_length: 15
cdr3_nt: TGTGCCAGCACCCTTCGGACTAGCGGCCAAGAGACCCAGTACTTC
cdr3_aa: CASTLRTSGQETQYF

d_call: TRBD1
v_call: TRBV11-2
clone_size: many
j_call: TRBJ2-1
cdr3_length: 14
cdr3_nt: TGTGCCAGCAGCTTACCAGGGGGCTACAATGAGCAGTTCTTC
cdr3_aa: CASSLPGGYNEQFF

d_call: -
v_call: TRBV27
clone_size: -
j_call: TRBJ2-5
cdr3_length: 13
cdr3_nt: TGTGCCAGCAGTCCCTACGAACAAGAGACCCAGTACTTC
cdr3_aa: CASSPYEQETQYF

d_call: -
v_call: TRBV6-5
clone_size: -
j_call: TRBJ2-7
cdr3_length: 12
cdr3_nt: TGTGCCAGCAGTTTTCCGGGGCCGGAGCAGTACTTC
cdr3_aa: CASSFPGPEQYF

d_call: -
v_call: TRBV6-1
clone_size: many
j_call: TRBJ1-2
cdr3_length: 14
cdr3_nt: TGTGCCAGCAGTGTAGACATTGCCTTCTATGGCTACACCTTC
cdr3_aa: CASSVDIAFYGYTF

d_call: TRBD1
v_call: TRBV28
clone_size: many
j_call: TRBJ1-2
cdr3_length: 14
cdr3_nt: TGTGCCAGCAGTTCTGGGACAGGAAACTATGGCTACACCTTC
cdr3_aa: CASSSGTGNYGYTF

d_call: -
v_call: TRBV6-2/TRBV6-3
clone_size: few
j_call: TRBJ2-2
cdr3_length: 17
cdr3_nt: TGTGCCAGCAGTTACACGGGCCTTACGGGGAACACCGGGGAGCTGTTTTTT
cdr3_aa: CASSYTGLTGNTGELFF

d_call: TRBD2
v_call: TRBV19
clone_size: many
j_call: TRBJ2-1
cdr3_length: 15
cdr3_nt: TGTGCCAGTAGTATTCTCACTAGCGGTCACAATGAGCAGTTCTTC
cdr3_aa: CASSILTSGHNEQFF

d_call: -
v_call: TRBV28
clone_size: many
j_call: TRBJ2-1
cdr3_length: 18
cdr3_nt: TGTGCCAGCAGCCCCTGGGACATCCCTTTGGAGCCGGACAATGAGCAGTTCTTC
cdr3_aa: CASSPWDIPLEPDNEQFF

d_call: -
v_call: TRBV20-1
clone_size: many
j_call: TRBJ2-5
cdr3_length: 13
cdr3_nt: TGCAGTGTCCCTAGTGGCTACCAAGAGACTCAGTACTTC
cdr3_aa: CSVPSGYQETQYF

d_call: TRBD1
v_call: TRBV5-8
clone_size: -
j_call: TRBJ2-1
cdr3_length: 15
cdr3_nt: TGTGCCAGCAGCAGGACAGGGCCATCCTACAATGAGCAGTTCTTC
cdr3_aa: CASSRTGPSYNEQFF

d_call: -
v_call: TRBV5-1
clone_size: many
j_call: TRBJ2-7
cdr3_length: 14
cdr3_nt: TGCGCCAGCAGCTTGAAGGGGCCTCACTACGAGCAGTACTTC
cdr3_aa: CASSLKGPHYEQYF

d_call: TRBD2
v_call: TRBV28
clone_size: many
j_call: TRBJ2-1
cdr3_length: 15
cdr3_nt: TGTGCCAGCCAAGAGGAGCGGGAGGGCCGAAATGAGCAGTTCTTC
cdr3_aa: CASQEEREGRNEQFF

d_call: TRBD1
v_call: TRBV13
clone_size: -
j_call: TRBJ1-2
cdr3_length: 17
cdr3_nt: TGTGCCAGCAGCTTTCCGGGACAGAGCCCTACTAACTATGGCTACACCTTC
cdr3_aa: CASSFPGQSPTNYGYTF

d_call: -
v_call: TRBV7-8
clone_size: -
j_call: TRBJ2-3
cdr3_length: 14
cdr3_nt: TGCGCCAGCGGCCAAGGACCTACCACAGATACGCAGTATTTT
cdr3_aa: CASGQGPTTDTQYF

d_call: TRBD2
v_call: TRBV11-2
clone_size: -
j_call: TRBJ2-7
cdr3_length: 14
cdr3_nt: TGTGCCAGCAGCTCTAGCGGGAGGGTTGACGAGCAGTACTTC
cdr3_aa: CASSSSGRVDEQYF

d_call: TRBD1
v_call: TRBV11-2
clone_size: many
j_call: TRBJ1-2
cdr3_length: 13
cdr3_nt: TGTGCCAGCAGCCAGACAGGGGTGTCTGGCTACACCTTC
cdr3_aa: CASSQTGVSGYTF

d_call: TRBD2
v_call: TRBV28
clone_size: many
j_call: TRBJ2-3
cdr3_length: 15
cdr3_nt: TGTGCCAGCAGTTTTGGTAGCGGGAGGGAAGATACGCAGTATTTT
cdr3_aa: CASSFGSGREDTQYF

d_call: -
v_call: TRBV28
clone_size: many
j_call: TRBJ2-7
cdr3_length: 15
cdr3_nt: TGTGCCAGCAGTCCCCCTAAGGCAGGTTCCTACGAGCAGTACTTC
cdr3_aa: CASSPPKAGSYEQYF

d_call: TRBD2
v_call: TRBV6-1
clone_size: many
j_call: TRBJ2-1
cdr3_length: 20
cdr3_nt: TGTGCCAGCAGTACCCTCGGAGGACTAGCGGGAGTTGATTCCTACAATGAGCAGTTCTTC
cdr3_aa: CASSTLGGLAGVDSYNEQFF

d_call: -
v_call: TRBV19
clone_size: few
j_call: TRBJ1-5
cdr3_length: 14
cdr3_nt: TGTGCCACCCATGGACAGTATAGCAATCAGCCCCAGCATTTT
cdr3_aa: CATHGQYSNQPQHF

d_call: TRBD2
v_call: TRBV5-4
clone_size: -
j_call: TRBJ2-1
cdr3_length: 15
cdr3_nt: TGTGCCAGCAGCTCCCTAGCGGGAGGGCCGTATGAGCAGTTCTTC
cdr3_aa: CASSSLAGGPYEQFF

d_call: -
v_call: TRBV11-2
clone_size: many
j_call: TRBJ2-5
cdr3_length: 15
cdr3_nt: TGTGCCAGCAGCTTAGATACCCTAGGGGGGGAGACCCAGTACTTC
cdr3_aa: CASSLDTLGGETQYF

d_call: -
v_call: TRBV7-2
clone_size: many
j_call: TRBJ2-3
cdr3_length: 15
cdr3_nt: TGTGCCAGCAGCTTAGTGGCGTATAGCACAGATACGCAGTATTTT
cdr3_aa: CASSLVAYSTDTQYF

d_call: -
v_call: TRBV28
clone_size: many
j_call: TRBJ1-1
cdr3_length: 12
cdr3_nt: TGTGCCAGCAAGACTGTTGACACTGAAGCTTTCTTT
cdr3_aa: CASKTVDTEAFF

d_call: -
v_call: TRBV2
clone_size: many
j_call: TRBJ1-6
cdr3_length: 14
cdr3_nt: TGTGCCAGCACCGCCGGGGGGGACACCGGGCCCCTCCACTTT
cdr3_aa: CASTAGGDTGPLHF

d_call: -
v_call: TRBV5-1
clone_size: -
j_call: TRBJ2-1
cdr3_length: 15
cdr3_nt: TGCGCCAGCAGCGAGAGGGAAAGCTCCTACAATGAGCAGTTCTTC
cdr3_aa: CASSERESSYNEQFF

d_call: -
v_call: TRBV18
clone_size: many
j_call: TRBJ2-1
cdr3_length: 16
cdr3_nt: TGTGCCAGCTCACCCCTCATGGTTGGGCATTACAATGAGCAGTTCTTC
cdr3_aa: CASSPLMVGHYNEQFF

d_call: -
v_call: TRBV7-9
clone_size: few
j_call: TRBJ2-5
cdr3_length: 15
cdr3_nt: TGTGCCAGCAGCTTTCAGGGAACAGGTGAAGAGACCCAGTACTTC
cdr3_aa: CASSFQGTGEETQYF

d_call: -
v_call: TRBV7-2
clone_size: many
j_call: TRBJ2-1
cdr3_length: 15
cdr3_nt: TGTGCCAGCAGCTTAAGTACTTCTTCCTACAATGAGCAGTTCTTC
cdr3_aa: CASSLSTSSYNEQFF

d_call: -
v_call: TRBV18
clone_size: -
j_call: TRBJ2-7
cdr3_length: 15
cdr3_nt: TGTGCCAGCAGTACTTGGTCGGGAGCCTCCTACGAGCAGTACTTC
cdr3_aa: CASSTWSGASYEQYF

d_call: -
v_call: TRBV2
clone_size: many
j_call: TRBJ1-2
cdr3_length: 13
cdr3_nt: TGTGCCAGCAGGGATTCAGGGGCGGGGGGCTACACCTTC
cdr3_aa: CASRDSGAGGYTF

d_call: -
v_call: TRBV10-3
clone_size: many
j_call: TRBJ1-1
cdr3_length: 13
cdr3_nt: TGTGCCATCACCGGCGGGTTGAACACTGAAGCTTTCTTT
cdr3_aa: CAITGGLNTEAFF

d_call: TRBD2
v_call: TRBV6-5
clone_size: many
j_call: TRBJ2-3
cdr3_length: 17
cdr3_nt: TGTGCCAGCAGTTACCAGGGACTAGCGGAGAACACAGATACGCAGTATTTT
cdr3_aa: CASSYQGLAENTDTQYF

d_call: -
v_call: TRBV29-1
clone_size: -
j_call: TRBJ2-1
cdr3_length: 13
cdr3_nt: TGCAGCGTCTGGGGGGACAGCTCCAATGAGCAGTTCTTC
cdr3_aa: CSVWGDSSNEQFF

d_call: TRBD2
v_call: TRBV13
clone_size: many
j_call: TRBJ2-1
cdr3_length: 15
cdr3_nt: TGTGCCAGCAGCTTAAGGGGACTAGTGGGGAATGAGCAGTTCTTC
cdr3_aa: CASSLRGLVGNEQFF

d_call: -
v_call: TRBV20-1
clone_size: few
j_call: TRBJ2-7
cdr3_length: 17
cdr3_nt: TGCAGTGCTAGATTCTTGATCGTGGAACGAGAGTCCTACGAGCAGTACTTC
cdr3_aa: CSARFLIVERESYEQYF

d_call: TRBD2
v_call: TRBV5-1
clone_size: many
j_call: TRBJ2-3
cdr3_length: 15
cdr3_nt: TGCGCCAGCAGCTTGCTGAGCGGGGACACAGATACGCAGTATTTT
cdr3_aa: CASSLLSGDTDTQYF